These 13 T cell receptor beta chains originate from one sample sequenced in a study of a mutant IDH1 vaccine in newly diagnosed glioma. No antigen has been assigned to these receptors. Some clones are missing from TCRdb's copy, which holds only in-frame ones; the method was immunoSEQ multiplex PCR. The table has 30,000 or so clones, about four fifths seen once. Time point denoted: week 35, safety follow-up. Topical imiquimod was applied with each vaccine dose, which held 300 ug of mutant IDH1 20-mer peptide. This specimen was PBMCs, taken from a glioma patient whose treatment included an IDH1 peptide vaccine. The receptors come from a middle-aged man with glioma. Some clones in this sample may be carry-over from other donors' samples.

CDR3: CASSSTGAAPSYEQYF. CDR3 DNA: TGTGCCAGCAGTTCTACAGGAGCAGCCCCGTCCTACGAGCAGTACTTC. This sequence joins TRBV6-5 and TRBJ2-7, with TRBD1 as a possible D gene (5 bases). The germline V and J ends were trimmed by 4 bases and 1 base, with 17 bases remaining between them. The CDR3 consists of 16 residues. Germline CDR1 MNHEY, CDR2 SVGAGI.

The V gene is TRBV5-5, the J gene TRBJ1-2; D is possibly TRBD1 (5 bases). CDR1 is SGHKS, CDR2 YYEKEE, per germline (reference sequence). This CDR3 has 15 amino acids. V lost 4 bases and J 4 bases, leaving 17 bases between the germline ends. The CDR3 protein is CASSAAAGLSYGYTF. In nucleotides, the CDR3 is TGTGCCAGCAGCGCTGCAGCAGGGCTGTCCTATGGCTACACCTTC.

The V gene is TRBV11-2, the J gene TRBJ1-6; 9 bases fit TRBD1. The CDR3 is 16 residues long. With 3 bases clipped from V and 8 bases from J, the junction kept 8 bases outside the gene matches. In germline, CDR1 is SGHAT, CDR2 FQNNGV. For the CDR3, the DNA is TGTGCCAGCAGCTTGGGCACCGGGACAGGGTATTCACCCCTCCACTTT. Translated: CASSLGTGTGYSPLHF.

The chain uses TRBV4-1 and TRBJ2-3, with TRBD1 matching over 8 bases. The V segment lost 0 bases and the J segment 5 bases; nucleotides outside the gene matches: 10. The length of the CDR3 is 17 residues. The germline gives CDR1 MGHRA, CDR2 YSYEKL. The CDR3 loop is CASSQDLGQALGDTQYF. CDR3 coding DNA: TGCGCCAGCAGCCAAGACCTGGGACAGGCCCTGGGAGATACGCAGTATTTT.

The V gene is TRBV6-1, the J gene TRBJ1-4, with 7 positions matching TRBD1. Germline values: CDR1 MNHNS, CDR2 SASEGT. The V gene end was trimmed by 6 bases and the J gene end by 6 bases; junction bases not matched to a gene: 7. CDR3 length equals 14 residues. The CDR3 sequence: CASSPTGIYEKLFF. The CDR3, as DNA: TGTGCCAGCAGCCCGACAGGGATCTATGAAAAACTGTTTTTT.

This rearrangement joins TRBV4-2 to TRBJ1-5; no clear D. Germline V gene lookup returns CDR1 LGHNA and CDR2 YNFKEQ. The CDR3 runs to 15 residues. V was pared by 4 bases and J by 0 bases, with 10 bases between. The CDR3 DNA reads TGTGCCAGCAGCCGACGCGGAGATAGCAATCAGCCCCAGCATTTT. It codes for CASSRRGDSNQPQHF.

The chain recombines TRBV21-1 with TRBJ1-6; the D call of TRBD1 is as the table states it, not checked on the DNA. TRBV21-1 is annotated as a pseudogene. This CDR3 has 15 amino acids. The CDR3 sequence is CASRPPGQANSPLHF. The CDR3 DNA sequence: TGTGCCAGCAGGCCTCCCGGACAAGCCAATTCACCCCTCCACTTT.

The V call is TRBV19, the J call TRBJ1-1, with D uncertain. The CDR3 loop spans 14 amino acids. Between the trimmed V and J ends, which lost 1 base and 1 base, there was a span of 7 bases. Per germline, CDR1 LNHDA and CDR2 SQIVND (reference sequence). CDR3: CASSIGGRNTEAFF. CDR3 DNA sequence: TGTGCCAGTAGTATAGGAGGGCGGAACACTGAAGCTTTCTTT.

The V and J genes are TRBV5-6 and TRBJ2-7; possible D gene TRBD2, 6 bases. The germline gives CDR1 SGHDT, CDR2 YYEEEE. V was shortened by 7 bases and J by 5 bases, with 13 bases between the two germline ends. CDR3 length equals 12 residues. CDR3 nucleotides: TGTGCCAGCCCGGGTTCGGGGGACGAGCAGTACTTC. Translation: CASPGSGDEQYF.

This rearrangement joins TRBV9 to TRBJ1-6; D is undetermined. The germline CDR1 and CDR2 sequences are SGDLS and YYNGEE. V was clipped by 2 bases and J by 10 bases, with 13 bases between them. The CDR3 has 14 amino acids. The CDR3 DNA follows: TGTGCCAGCAGCGTTTTTATGGGTAACTCACCCCTCCACTTT. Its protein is CASSVFMGNSPLHF.

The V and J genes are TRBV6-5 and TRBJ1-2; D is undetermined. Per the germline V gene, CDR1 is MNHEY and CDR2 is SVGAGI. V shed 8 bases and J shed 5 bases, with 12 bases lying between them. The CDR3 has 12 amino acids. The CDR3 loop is CASAGTRYGYTF. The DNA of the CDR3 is TGTGCCAGCGCAGGCACCAGATATGGCTACACCTTC.

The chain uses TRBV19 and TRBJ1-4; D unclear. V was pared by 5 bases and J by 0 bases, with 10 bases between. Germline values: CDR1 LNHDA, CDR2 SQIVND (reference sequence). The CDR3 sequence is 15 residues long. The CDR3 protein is CASSVGTTTNEKLFF. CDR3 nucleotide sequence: TGTGCCAGTAGTGTAGGCACAACAACTAATGAAAAACTGTTTTTT.

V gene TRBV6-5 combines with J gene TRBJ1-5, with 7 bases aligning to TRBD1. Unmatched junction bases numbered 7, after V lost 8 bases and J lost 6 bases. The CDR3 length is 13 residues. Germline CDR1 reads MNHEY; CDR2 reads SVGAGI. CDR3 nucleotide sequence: TGTGCCAGCGGTGACAGGGCCGGTCAGCCCCAGCATTTT. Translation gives CASGDRAGQPQHF.